The 20 T cell receptor beta chains given below trace back to one sample, sequenced in a study of blood T cell repertoires in COVID-19. Produced via immunoSEQ multiplex PCR; TCRdb's table is partial and in-frame only. The data contain approximately 400,000 clones, 90% to 95% of them singletons. Sequencing used PBMCs or T cells enriched from blood (not recorded which). All receptors come from a woman aged 40 to 49 who had been exposed to COVID-19.

This chain uses TRBV6-1 with TRBJ1-6; D might be TRBD1 (5 bases). CDR3 length equals 17 residues. Germline values: CDR1 MNHNS, CDR2 SASEGT. The V end was cut by 3 bases, the J end by 5 bases, with 17 bases between. This chain's CDR3 is CASSERKERRDNSPLHF. DNA for the CDR3: TGTGCCAGCAGTGAGAGGAAGGAGCGCAGGGATAATTCACCCCTCCACTTT.

This clone appeared a few times. The chain joins TRBV4-1 to TRBJ2-7; 7 nucleotides line up with TRBD2. V gave up 2 bases and J gave up 4 bases; unmatched junction bases: 8. The germline V gene encodes CDR1 MGHRA and CDR2 YSYEKL. The CDR3 contains 15 residues. The CDR3 DNA reads as TGCGCCAGCAGCCAACTCGCGGCGGGGGAGTACGAGCAGTACTTC. This codes for CASSQLAAGEYEQYF.

This chain links TRBV21-1 with TRBJ1-1; the table's D call, TRBD1, has no DNA check behind it. TRBV21-1 is a pseudogene locus. The CDR3 has 16 residues. CDR3 coding DNA: TGTGCCAGCAGCACTCACACAGACCTAAAGAACACTGAAGCTTTCTTT. It codes for CASSTHTDLKNTEAFF.

The chain recombines TRBV19 with TRBJ2-7, with D possibly matching TRBD2 (5 bases). The V gene's germline CDR1 is LNHDA and CDR2 SQIVND (reference sequence). V was clipped by 2 bases and J by 5 bases, with 13 bases between them. The CDR3 extends over 14 amino acids. The CDR3 spells CASSISLAIDEQYF. CDR3 in DNA: TGTGCCAGTAGTATAAGTCTAGCTATAGACGAGCAGTACTTC.

This clone came up a few times. The chain is built from TRBV29-1 and TRBJ1-1; 9 nucleotides match TRBD1. Germline values: CDR1 SQVTM, CDR2 ANQGSEA. V gave up 6 bases and J gave up 4 bases; unmatched junction bases: 3. This CDR3 has 12 residues. CDR3 nucleotide sequence: TGCAGCGTATCACAGGGGGCCACTGAAGCTTTCTTT. Translation: CSVSQGATEAFF. Looking up the rest from reference TRBV29-1 and TRBJ1-1 gives the full variable domain: SAVISQKPSRDICQRGTSLTIQCQVDSQVTMMFWYRQQPGQSLTLIATANQGSEATYESGFVIDKFPISRPNLTFSTLTVSNMSPEDSSIYLCSVSQGATEAFFGQGTRLTVV.

The chain uses TRBV7-9 and TRBJ1-1; TRBD1 agrees at 9 bases. This CDR3 is built from 15 residues. V shed 5 bases, J shed 5 bases, and the junction held 9 bases outside the gene matches. Germline assignment: CDR1 SEHNR and CDR2 FQNEAQ (reference sequence). The CDR3 spells CASSLGTGSRTEAFF. CDR3 sequence (DNA): TGTGCCAGCAGCCTTGGGACAGGGAGTAGGACTGAAGCTTTCTTT.

The chain employs TRBV7-3 and TRBJ2-1; possibly TRBD2 for D (6 bases). Deletions cut 4 bases from V and 2 bases from J, with 12 bases between. Germline V gene data show CDR1 as SGHTA and CDR2 as FQGTGA. The CDR3 loop spans 15 amino acids. CDR3 residues: CASSSGLAPYNEQFF. Here the CDR3 DNA reads TGTGCCAGCAGCTCGGGACTTGCTCCCTACAATGAGCAGTTCTTC.

There are a few counts of this clone. The rearrangement links TRBV5-4 to TRBJ2-3; possibly TRBD2 for D (5 bases). Germline V gives CDR1 SGHNT, CDR2 YYREEE (reference sequence). This CDR3 has 14 residues. With 2 bases removed from V and 4 bases from J, the gap between germline ends came to 11 bases. The CDR3 DNA sequence: TGTGCCAGCAGCTTAGGGCTAGCCCCAGATACGCAGTATTTT. Its protein is CASSLGLAPDTQYF.

This chain connects TRBV6-2 or TRBV6-3 to TRBJ1-1, with 7 bases that match TRBD1. The germline CDR1 and CDR2 sequences are MNHEY and SVGEGT. J gave up 5 bases and V 6 bases, and 9 bases lay outside the gene matches. This CDR3 comprises 14 residues. CDR3 bases: TGTGCCAGCAGCCTCCGACAGGGCGGGACTGAAGCTTTCTTT. This sequence encodes CASSLRQGGTEAFF.

The gene calls are TRBV7-9 and TRBJ1-2; D uncertain. V gave up 1 base and J gave up 3 bases, with 15 bases separating them. The CDR3 sequence is 16 residues long. Germline lookup yields CDR1 SEHNR and CDR2 FQNEAQ (reference sequence). The DNA for the CDR3 is TGTGCCAGCAGCTTAGGGGCAGAATCAAGAGACTATGGCTACACCTTC. The encoded protein is CASSLGAESRDYGYTF.

This clone was observed a single time. This chain uses TRBV25-1 with TRBJ1-2, with 8 nucleotides matching TRBD1. The V segment lost 2 bases and the J segment 7 bases; nucleotides outside the gene matches: 12. CDR3 length equals 16 residues. The V gene's germline CDR1 is MGHDK and CDR2 SYGVNS. The CDR3, as DNA: TGTGCCAGCAGTGAAGAAGGGACAGGAAGAATGCGTGGCTACACCTTC. Amino acid sequence: CASSEEGTGRMRGYTF.

The rearrangement uses TRBV12-5 and TRBJ2-2; 9 bases align to TRBD2. With 1 base clipped from V and 7 bases from J, the junction kept 4 bases outside the gene matches. The CDR3 totals 15 residues. CDR1 is LGHNT, CDR2 FRNRAP, per germline. CDR3 nucleotides: TGTGCTAGTGGTTTGGGGACTAGCGTAATCGGGGAGCTGTTTTTT. Protein sequence: CASGLGTSVIGELFF.

Regarding this clone: This sample also contains other DNA sequences that code for the same CDR3. The V gene is TRBV18, the J gene TRBJ1-6; TRBD1 might be the D (5 bases). This CDR3 comprises 14 residues. Trimming stripped 5 bases from V and 7 bases from J, with 12 bases between. Germline V gives CDR1 KGHSH, CDR2 LQKENI. The chain's CDR3 is CASSTTGGNSPLHF. CDR3 nucleotide sequence: TGTGCCAGCTCAACCACGGGGGGAAATTCACCCCTCCACTTT.

This chain links TRBV9 with TRBJ1-2; 9 positions match TRBD1. The germline CDR1 and CDR2 sequences are SGDLS and YYNGEE. V lost 3 bases, J lost 7 bases, and 10 bases stayed unmatched. This CDR3 is 15 amino acids long. The CDR3 here is CASSASLDRGSGYTF. Here the CDR3 DNA reads TGTGCCAGCAGCGCCAGTCTGGACAGGGGCTCTGGCTACACCTTC.

The chain uses TRBV5-6 and TRBJ1-2; D gene ambiguous. CDR1 is SGHDT, CDR2 YYEEEE, per germline. V was pared by 5 bases and J by 7 bases, with 15 bases between. The CDR3 consists of 13 residues. CDR3 bases: TGTGCCAGCAGGTACGGGCGGACTGTTGGCTACACCTTC. Translating it yields CASRYGRTVGYTF.

Remarks on this clone: Distinct nucleotide sequences in the sample also encode this CDR3. The chain couples TRBV5-4 to TRBJ1-1, with a possible D match to TRBD1 (6 bases). Per germline, CDR1 SGHNT and CDR2 YYREEE (reference sequence). The ends were cut back, 0 bases at V and 4 bases at J, with 10 bases in the middle. This CDR3 has 14 amino acids. CDR3 DNA: TGTGCCAGCAGCTTGGTCGGGGGGCTCACTGAAGCTTTCTTT. Residues: CASSLVGGLTEAFF.

The chain carries TRBV13 and TRBJ2-2; TRBD2 matches 7 bases. Germline CDR1 and CDR2: PRHDT and FYEKMQ (reference sequence). The trim removed 7 bases at V and 3 bases at J, leaving 17 bases unmatched. There are 18 residues in the CDR3. As DNA, the CDR3 is TGTGCCAGCACCCACAGAACGGGGGGACTCGCCCACACCGGGGAGCTGTTTTTT. It encodes CASTHRTGGLAHTGELFF.

This CDR3 reads CASSQDAYHTGTTDTQYF. The CDR3 nucleotides read TGCGCCAGCAGCCAAGACGCATATCATACAGGGACCACAGATACGCAGTATTTT. The chain recombines TRBV4-3 with TRBJ2-3, with D possibly matching TRBD1 (6 bases). Germline values: CDR1 LGHNA, CDR2 YSLEER. This CDR3 is 18 amino acids long. V lost 0 bases, J lost 2 bases, and 18 bases lay in between.

Written as DNA, the CDR3 is TGTGCCAGCAGCCGGGGCCAGTACAATGAGCAGTTCTTC. It yields the protein CASSRGQYNEQFF. The chain joins TRBV14 to TRBJ2-1; a weak D match, TRBD1 (5 bases). This CDR3 region has 13 residues. Per germline, CDR1 SGHDN and CDR2 FVKESK. Trimming left V 4 bases short and J 4 bases short, with 8 bases between.

The rearrangement joins TRBV2 to TRBJ1-6; 12 bases fit TRBD1. V was pared by 5 bases and J by 10 bases, with 6 bases of the junction left unmatched. This CDR3 region has 15 residues. The germline V gene encodes CDR1 SNHLY and CDR2 FYNNEI. The CDR3 DNA is TGTGCCAGCAGTCCCGGGACAGGGGGCTTATCACCCCTCCACTTT. Its translation is CASSPGTGGLSPLHF.